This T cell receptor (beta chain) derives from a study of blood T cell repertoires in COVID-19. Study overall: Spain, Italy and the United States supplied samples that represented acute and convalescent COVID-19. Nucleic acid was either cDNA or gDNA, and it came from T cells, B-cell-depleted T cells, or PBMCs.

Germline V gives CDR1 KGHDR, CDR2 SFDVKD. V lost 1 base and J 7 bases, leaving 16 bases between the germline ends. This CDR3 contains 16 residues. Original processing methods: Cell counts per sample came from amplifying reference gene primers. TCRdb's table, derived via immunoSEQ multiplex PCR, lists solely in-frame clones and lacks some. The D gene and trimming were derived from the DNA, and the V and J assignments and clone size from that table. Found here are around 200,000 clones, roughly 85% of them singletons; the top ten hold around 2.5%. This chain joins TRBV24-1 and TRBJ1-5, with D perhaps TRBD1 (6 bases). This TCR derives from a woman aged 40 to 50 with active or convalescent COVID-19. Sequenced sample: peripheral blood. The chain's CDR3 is CATSDFQDRSRQPQHF. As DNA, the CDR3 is TGTGCCACCAGTGATTTCCAAGACAGGTCCCGCCAGCCCCAGCATTTT.